This T cell receptor (beta chain) was sequenced during a study of identical twins. General study results and limits: Conclusions came from cross-sectional statistical analysis, not from following the same donors.

TCRdb used MiXCR to reprocess the 5' RACE reads, holding one entry per CDR3 protein. Of hundreds of thousands of distinct CDR3 sequences in the sample, approximately 13% are singletons; the top ten hold about 1.5%. This clonotype was counted ten times or more. As yet, its antigen is unknown. Germline-derived CDR1 and CDR2 are SGHRS and YFSETQ. The V gene lost 1 base and the J gene lost 0 bases, with 8 bases spanning the gap. This CDR3 comprises 15 residues. These data were also filed under a second study, of yellow fever vaccine responses in identical twins.

V gene TRBV5-1 combines with J gene TRBJ2-1, with D uncertain. This clonotype originated in a woman under 30 in good health. The sequencing input was PBMCs. The DNA for the CDR3 is TGCGCCAGCAGCTTGCCAGCCACCTCCTACAATGAGCAGTTCTTC. The encoded protein is CASSLPATSYNEQFF.